What follows describes a single T cell receptor beta chain. Its antigen remains unidentified. This sample stems from a study of T cell repertoires in cytomegalovirus infection. Germline loops: CDR1 SGDLS, CDR2 YYNGEE. The V gene lost 0 bases and the J gene lost 2 bases, with 13 bases spanning the gap. The CDR3 has 16 residues. Each CDR3 protein is one row after TCRdb ran MiXCR on the reads. Of about 160,000 distinct CDR3 sequences in the sample, about 22% were seen once. Sequences were derived from CD8+ T cells from cultured PBMCs, sampled from culture after CMV antigen stimulation. The V call is TRBV9, the J call TRBJ2-3, with D possibly matching TRBD2 (6 bases). This sequence was found in a human donor in good health (CMV status not recorded). Some clones in this sample may be carry-over from other donors' samples. The CDR3 is CASSVGGGVLTDTQYF. CDR3 sequence (DNA): TGTGCCAGCAGCGTAGGGGGCGGGGTCCTCACAGATACGCAGTATTTT.